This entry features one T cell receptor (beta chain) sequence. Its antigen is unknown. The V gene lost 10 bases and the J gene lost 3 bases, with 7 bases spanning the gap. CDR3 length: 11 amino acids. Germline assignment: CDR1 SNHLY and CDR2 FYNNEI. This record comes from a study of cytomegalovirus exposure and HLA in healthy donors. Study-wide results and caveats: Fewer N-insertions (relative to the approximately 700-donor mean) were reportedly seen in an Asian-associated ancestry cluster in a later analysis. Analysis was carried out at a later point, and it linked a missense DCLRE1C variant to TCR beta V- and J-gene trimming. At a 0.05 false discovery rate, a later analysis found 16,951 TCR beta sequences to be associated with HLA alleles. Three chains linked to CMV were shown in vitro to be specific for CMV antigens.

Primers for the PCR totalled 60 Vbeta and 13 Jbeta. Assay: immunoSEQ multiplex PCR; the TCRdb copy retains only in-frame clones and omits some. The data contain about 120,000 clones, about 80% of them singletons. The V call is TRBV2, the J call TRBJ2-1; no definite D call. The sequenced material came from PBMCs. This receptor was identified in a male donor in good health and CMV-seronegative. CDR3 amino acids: CATRLYNEQFF. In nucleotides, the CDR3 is TGTGCCACCCGACTCTACAATGAGCAGTTCTTC. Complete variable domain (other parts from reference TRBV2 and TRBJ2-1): EPEVTQTPSHQVTQMGQEVILRCVPISNHLYFYWYRQILGQKVEFLVSFYNNEISEKSEIFDDQFSVERPDGSNFTLKIRSTKLEDSAMYFCATRLYNEQFFGPGTRLTVL.